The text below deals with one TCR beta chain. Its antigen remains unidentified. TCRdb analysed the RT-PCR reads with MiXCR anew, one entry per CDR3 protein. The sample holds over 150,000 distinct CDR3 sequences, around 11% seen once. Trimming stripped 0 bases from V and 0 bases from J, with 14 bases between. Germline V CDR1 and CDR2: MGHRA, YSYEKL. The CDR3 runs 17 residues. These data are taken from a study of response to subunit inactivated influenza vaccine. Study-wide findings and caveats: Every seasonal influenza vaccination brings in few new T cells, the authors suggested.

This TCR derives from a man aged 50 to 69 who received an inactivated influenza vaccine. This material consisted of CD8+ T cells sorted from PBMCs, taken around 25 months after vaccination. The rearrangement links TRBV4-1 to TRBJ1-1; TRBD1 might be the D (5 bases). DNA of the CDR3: TGCGCCAGCAGCCAAGATGGGGTCGAGGACATGAACACTGAAGCTTTCTTT. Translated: CASSQDGVEDMNTEAFF.